The T cell receptor beta chain described here comes from a study of T cells after yellow fever vaccination. Overall study findings and caveats: Reappearance after the booster was seen for most primary-vaccination clones, at 95% to 98% CD4 and less than 90% CD8. Researchers noted that a small share of clonotypes showed up in both CD4 and CD8 compartments. Repertoires sorted by FACS could include abundant clonotypes that are contaminants from the bulk population.

Concerning this clonotype: Its target is unknown.

Generation of TCR cDNA used 5'RACE template switching (which added a universal primer site and UMIs). TCRdb fed the 5' RACE reads into MiXCR, producing one record per CDR3 protein. The sample contains approximately 110,000 distinct CDR3 sequences, nearly 7.5% of which appear only once. This specimen consisted of CD4+ T cells sorted from PBMCs, obtained more than 8 days after the first yellow fever vaccination. This sequence was found in a man aged 18 to 30 who received the YFV17D yellow fever vaccine.

The DNA of the CDR3 is TGTGCCAGCAGCTCGAGACAGTCCTCTGGGGCCAACGTCCTGACTTTC. Its protein is CASSSRQSSGANVLTF. V usage is TRBV7-9 and J usage is TRBJ2-6; TRBD1 is a possible D gene (5 bases). From germline, CDR1 is SEHNR and CDR2 FQNEAQ (reference sequence). The V and J ends lost 4 bases and 0 bases respectively, with 10 bases between them. This CDR3 contains 16 residues.